This T cell receptor beta chain comes out of a study of PD-L1 blockade in urothelial cancer. Study-wide context: When blood samples were assessed, the median T cell count was about 130,000.

Time point here: pretreatment peripheral blood. TCRdb keeps only in-frame clones here, not all; method: immunoSEQ multiplex PCR. The sample yields 70,000 to 85,000 clones, 90% seen once. Here the sequenced sample was PBMCs, taken around atezolizumab (anti-PD-L1) treatment. The receptor's source is a man in his 70s with urothelial cancer.

The CDR3 spells CASSYFGITSGASYNEQFF. The DNA for the CDR3 is TGTGCCAGCAGCTACTTTGGAATCACTAGCGGGGCTTCCTACAATGAGCAGTTCTTC. V gene TRBV27 combines with J gene TRBJ2-1; 10 bases are shared with TRBD2. CDR3 size: 19 residues. Germline-derived CDR1 and CDR2 are MNHEY and SMNVEV (reference sequence). The V gene end was trimmed by 6 bases and the J gene end by 1 base; junction bases not matched to a gene: 15.